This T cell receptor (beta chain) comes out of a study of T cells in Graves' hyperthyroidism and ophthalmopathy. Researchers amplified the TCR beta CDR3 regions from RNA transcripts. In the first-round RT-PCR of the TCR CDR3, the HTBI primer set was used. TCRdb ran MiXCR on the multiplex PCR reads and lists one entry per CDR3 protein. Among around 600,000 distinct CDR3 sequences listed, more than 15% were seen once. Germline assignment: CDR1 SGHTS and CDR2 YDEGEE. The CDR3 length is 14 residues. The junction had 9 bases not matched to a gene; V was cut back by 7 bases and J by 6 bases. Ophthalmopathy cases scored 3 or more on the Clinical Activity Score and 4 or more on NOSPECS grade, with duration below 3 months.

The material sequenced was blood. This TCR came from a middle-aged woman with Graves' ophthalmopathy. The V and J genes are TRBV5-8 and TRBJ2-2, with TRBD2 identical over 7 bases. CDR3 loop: CASRAGVFAGELFF. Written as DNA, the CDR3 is TGTGCCAGCCGCGCGGGAGTTTTCGCCGGGGAGCTGTTTTTT.